The TCR beta chain described here comes from a study of blood T cells in healthy people across ages. Study-wide points: The fall in TCR beta diversity per million T cells was roughly linear with age.

Alongside a J-beta primer mix, a sample-barcoded 5' primer served in a second PCR lasting about 7 to 11 cycles. Each CDR3 protein is one row after TCRdb ran MiXCR on the 5' RACE reads. The sample includes 600,000 to 1,000,000 distinct CDR3 sequences, 20% to 30% of them seen just once. This clonotype has only a few counts. Its specificity is unknown. CDR3 length: 13 residues. The V gene's germline CDR1 is MNHEY and CDR2 SVGEGT. Trimming left V 6 bases short and J 4 bases short, with 10 bases between. The sample was also linked to a second study, of T cells of mothers and their children.

Sequencing was performed on blood. The genes are TRBV6-2 or TRBV6-3 and TRBJ1-5; D remains ambiguous. This TCR derives from a boy aged 5-17 years in good health. DNA for the CDR3: TGTGCCAGCAGCCGGGCCCCGAATCAGCCCCAGCATTTT. It codes for CASSRAPNQPQHF.